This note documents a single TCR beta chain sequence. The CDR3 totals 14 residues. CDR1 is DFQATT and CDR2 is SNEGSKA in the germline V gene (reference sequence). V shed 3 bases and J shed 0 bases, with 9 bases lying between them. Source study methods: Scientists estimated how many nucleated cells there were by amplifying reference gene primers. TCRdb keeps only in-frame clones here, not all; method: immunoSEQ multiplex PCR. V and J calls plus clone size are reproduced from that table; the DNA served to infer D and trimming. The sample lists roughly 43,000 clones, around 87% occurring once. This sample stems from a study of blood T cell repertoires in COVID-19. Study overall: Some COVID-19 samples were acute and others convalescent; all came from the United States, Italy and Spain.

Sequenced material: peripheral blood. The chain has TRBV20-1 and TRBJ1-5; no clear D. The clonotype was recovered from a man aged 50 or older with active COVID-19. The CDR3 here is CSASMGASNQPQHF. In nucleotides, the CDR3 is TGCAGTGCTAGTATGGGAGCTAGCAATCAGCCCCAGCATTTT.